This note documents a single T cell receptor (beta chain) sequence. Its antigen is unknown. Other DNA sequences of this sample code for an identical CDR3. The CDR3 runs to 14 residues. V lost 5 bases and J lost 0, with 10 bases in between. The germline gives CDR1 MNHEY, CDR2 SVGAGI. This record belongs to a study of shared clonotypes between healthy human individuals. The table came from immunoSEQ multiplex PCR; TCRdb's copy has only in-frame clones and leaves some out. This sample has 1.5 million to 2.5 million clones, with approximately 94% found just once. Selected positively for CCR7 and CD45RO-negative, naive CD8 cells excluded terminally differentiated effector memory CD45RA+ cells. General study findings and limits: All-four-donor shared clonotypes had higher generation probabilities than non-shared clonotypes did. Read depth was anticipated to influence clonotype sharing among donors.

The specimen was naive CD8+ T cells sorted from blood. This chain connects TRBV6-5 to TRBJ1-2; TRBD1 is a possible D gene (6 bases). This TCR was recovered from a man aged 18 to 30 in good health. In DNA form, the CDR3 reads TGTGCCAGCAGTCCGACAGGAGCTAACTATGGCTACACCTTC. Its translation: CASSPTGANYGYTF.